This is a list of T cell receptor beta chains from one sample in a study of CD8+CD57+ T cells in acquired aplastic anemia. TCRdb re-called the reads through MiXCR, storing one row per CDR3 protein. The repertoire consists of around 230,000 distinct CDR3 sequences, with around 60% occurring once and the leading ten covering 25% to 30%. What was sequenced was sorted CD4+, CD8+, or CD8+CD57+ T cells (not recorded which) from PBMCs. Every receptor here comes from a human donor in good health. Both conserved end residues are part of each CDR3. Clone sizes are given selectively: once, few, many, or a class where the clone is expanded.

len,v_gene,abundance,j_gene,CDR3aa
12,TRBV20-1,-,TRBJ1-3,CSAKRSGNTIYF
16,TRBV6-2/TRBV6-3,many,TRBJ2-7,CASSFPPGTEPYEQYF
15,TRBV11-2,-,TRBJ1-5,CASSLVNMGDQPQHF
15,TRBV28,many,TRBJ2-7,CASSIGQTTFGEQYF
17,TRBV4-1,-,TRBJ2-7,CASSQVPSGGLWYEQYF
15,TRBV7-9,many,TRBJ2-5,CASSPTGSLKETQYF
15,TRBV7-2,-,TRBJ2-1,CASSRGQGYYNEQFF
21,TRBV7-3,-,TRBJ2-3,CASSLIGPGTSGALGEDTQYF
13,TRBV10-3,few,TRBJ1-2,CAIEGVHNYGYTF
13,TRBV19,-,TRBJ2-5,CASSMARLETQYF
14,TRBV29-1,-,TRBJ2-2,CSGETGVGTGELFF
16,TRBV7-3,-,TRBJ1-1,CASSSGGAPRNTEAFF
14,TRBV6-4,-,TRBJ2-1,CASSETSGGAEQFF
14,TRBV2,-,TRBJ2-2,CAGPTGLNTGELFF
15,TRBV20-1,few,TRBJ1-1,CSARDGRGGQGEAFF
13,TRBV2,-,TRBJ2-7,CASSEGGGAEQYF
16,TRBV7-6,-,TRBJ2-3,CASSHIQGGGTDTQYF
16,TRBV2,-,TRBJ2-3,CASRATGGARPDTQYF
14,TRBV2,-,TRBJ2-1,CATLTSRRNNEQFF
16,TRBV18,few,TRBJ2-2,CASSPVSGSLSGELFF
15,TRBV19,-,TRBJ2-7,CASRPQGANPYEQYF
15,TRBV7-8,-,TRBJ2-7,CASSLDLGVIYEQYF
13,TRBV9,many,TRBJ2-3,CASSVAGTDTQYF
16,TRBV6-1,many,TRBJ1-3,CASSEFLEMAGNTIYF
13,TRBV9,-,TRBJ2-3,CASSKAGRNTQYF
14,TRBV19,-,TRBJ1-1,CASSMSSMNTEAFF
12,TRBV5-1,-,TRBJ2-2,CASTTDTGELFF
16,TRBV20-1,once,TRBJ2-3,CSARLRRTRQGDTQYF
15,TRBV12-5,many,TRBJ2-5,CASGSYGSSQETQYF
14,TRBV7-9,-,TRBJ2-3,CASSLEGVTDTQYF
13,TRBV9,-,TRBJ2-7,CASSQGQLNEQYF
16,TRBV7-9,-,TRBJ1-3,CASSLTRAGDGNTIYF
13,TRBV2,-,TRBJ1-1,CASRGQSNTEAFF
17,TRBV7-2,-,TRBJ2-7,CASSPGLAGGPSVEQYF
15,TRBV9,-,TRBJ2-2,CASSGSGTSGGELFF
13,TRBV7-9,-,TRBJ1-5,CASSLGERQPQHF
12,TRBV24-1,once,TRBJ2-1,CATSDLPGRRFF
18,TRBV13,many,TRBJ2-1,CASSPVPGLAGGYNEQFF
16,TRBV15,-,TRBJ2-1,CATSSTAGGTYNEQFF
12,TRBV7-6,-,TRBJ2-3,CASSQGGDTQYF
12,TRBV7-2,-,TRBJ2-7,CASSFEFYEQYF
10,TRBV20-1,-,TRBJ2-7,CSADWAEQYF
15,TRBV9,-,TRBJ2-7,CASSVEGRGAYEQYF
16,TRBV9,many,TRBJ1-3,CASSAPSGTTGNTIYF
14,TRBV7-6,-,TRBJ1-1,CASKSGEAGNEAFF
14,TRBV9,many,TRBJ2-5,CASSVGGNQETQYF
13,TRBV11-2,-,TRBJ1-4,CASSGRGNEKLFF
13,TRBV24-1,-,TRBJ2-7,CATSSSGNYEQYF
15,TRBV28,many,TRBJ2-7,CASSPPGQGAYEQYF
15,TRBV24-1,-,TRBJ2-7,CVTSDFRRGLDEQYF
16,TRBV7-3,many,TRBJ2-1,CASSAEGLADYNEQFF
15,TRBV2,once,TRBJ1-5,CASSDSRFSNQPQHF